The 4 T cell receptor beta chains below all came from one sample that was sequenced in a study of blood T cells in healthy people across ages. A sample-barcoded 5' primer and a J-beta primer mix were used in a second PCR of roughly 7 to 12 cycles. TCRdb re-derived calls from the 5' RACE reads in MiXCR, one entry per CDR3 protein. The repertoire includes 1.5 million to 2 million distinct CDR3 sequences, over 25% of them detected once, and 7% to 9% sits in the top ten. Material for sequencing was blood. Receptors were obtained from a woman aged 25 to 39 in good health.

The V and J genes are TRBV27 and TRBJ1-5; D uncertain. Germline CDR1 and CDR2: MNHEY and SMNVEV (reference sequence). V lost 1 base to trimming and J lost 1 base, with 8 bases between them. The CDR3 spans 15 residues. DNA of the CDR3: TGTGCCAGCAGTTTATTCGGGGAGAGCAATCAGCCCCAGCATTTT. Amino acids: CASSLFGESNQPQHF.

This chain links TRBV5-1 with TRBJ1-1, with unresolved D. Per the germline V gene, CDR1 is SGHRS and CDR2 is YFSETQ. This CDR3 has 16 residues. V gave up 4 bases and J gave up 3 bases, with 19 bases separating them. Here the CDR3 DNA reads TGCGCCAGCAGCACCGAGCCCAGCCTAAAGGACACTGAAGCTTTCTTT. It translates to CASSTEPSLKDTEAFF.

The chain uses TRBV2 and TRBJ2-1; D may be TRBD1 (5 bases). The V gene lost 2 bases and the J gene lost 2 bases, with 10 bases spanning the gap. CDR1 and CDR2 (germline): SNHLY, FYNNEI. This CDR3 region has 15 residues. CDR3 loop: CASSELQVTYNEQFF. The CDR3, as DNA: TGTGCCAGCAGTGAACTACAGGTGACCTACAATGAGCAGTTCTTC.

This clonotype was picked up a small number of times. The chain is built from TRBV20-1 and TRBJ2-7, with 12 bases matching TRBD2. The ends lost 4 bases at V and 3 bases at J; junction bases unmatched: 7. Germline V gene sequence: CDR1 DFQATT, CDR2 SNEGSKA (reference sequence). The CDR3 has 15 residues. The chain's CDR3 is CSANFRLAGVYEQYF. The CDR3 DNA reads as TGCAGTGCTAATTTTAGACTAGCGGGGGTCTACGAGCAGTACTTC.